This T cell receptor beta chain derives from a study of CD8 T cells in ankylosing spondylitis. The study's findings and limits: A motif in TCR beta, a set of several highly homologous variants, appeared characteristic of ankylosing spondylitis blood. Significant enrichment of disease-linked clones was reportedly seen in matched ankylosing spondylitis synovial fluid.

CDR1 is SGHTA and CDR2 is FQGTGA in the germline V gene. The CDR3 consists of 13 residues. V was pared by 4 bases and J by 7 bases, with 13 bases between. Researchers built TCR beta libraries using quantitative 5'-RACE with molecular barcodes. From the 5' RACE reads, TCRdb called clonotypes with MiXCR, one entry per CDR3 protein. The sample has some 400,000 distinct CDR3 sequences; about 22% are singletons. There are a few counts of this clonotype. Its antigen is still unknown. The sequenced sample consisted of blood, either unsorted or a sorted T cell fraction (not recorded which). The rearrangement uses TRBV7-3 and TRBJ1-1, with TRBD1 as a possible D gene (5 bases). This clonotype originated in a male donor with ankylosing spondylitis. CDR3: CASSSPGGGEAFF. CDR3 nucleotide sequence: TGTGCCAGCAGCTCGCCGGGGGGTGGTGAAGCTTTCTTT.